The following is a T cell receptor beta chain sequence with its context. Antigen: not known. A marrow graft followed busulfan-fludarabine conditioning, with cyclophosphamide on days +3 and +4. Germline CDR1 is MDHEN and CDR2 is SYDVKM. Trimming pared 9 bases from V and 3 bases from J, leaving 13 bases between. This CDR3 is built from 13 residues. Generated by immunoSEQ multiplex PCR, the TCRdb table keeps only in-frame clones and is missing some. The sample lists 15,000 or so clones; roughly 93% were seen once. This sample is drawn from a study of T cells after posttransplantation cyclophosphamide. Study results and limitations: Later post-transplant blood repertoires were often dominated by donor CD8+ memory clones. Recipient CMV seropositivity and CMV reactivation strongly tracked TRB clonality. Tissue-infiltrating T cells from skin or gut overlapped little with blood T cells.

The receptor's source is a male patient aged 55 to 69 who received an allogeneic stem cell transplant from a related donor and was CMV-positive. Some T cells here may be from the graft donor. The material sequenced was CD4+ T cells sorted from blood, taken after allogeneic stem cell transplant with posttransplant cyclophosphamide. This sequence joins TRBV28 and TRBJ2-3; a weak D match, TRBD1 (5 bases). The CDR3 sequence: CASSGKGTDTQYF. DNA of the CDR3: TGTGCCAGTTCAGGGAAGGGAACAGATACGCAGTATTTT.